The following is a TCR beta chain sequence with its context. This specimen comes from a study of T cell changes during pregnancy in multiple sclerosis. Trimming removed 1 base at V and 3 bases at J, with 7 bases between. This CDR3 comprises 13 residues. Germline V gene data show CDR1 as GTSNPN and CDR2 as SVGIG (reference sequence). Profiled with immunoSEQ multiplex PCR; TCRdb holds only in-frame clones, not every one. Of roughly 51,000 clones listed, 85% to 95% are singletons. The source material was CD8+ T cells from peripheral blood mononuclear cells, sampled before pregnancy. This TCR was recovered from a female donor with multiple sclerosis, enrolled in a pregnancy study. V and J are TRBV30 and TRBJ1-5; D ambiguous. CDR3 protein: CAWSGAPNQPQHF. DNA for the CDR3: TGTGCCTGGAGTGGGGCACCCAATCAGCCCCAGCATTTT.